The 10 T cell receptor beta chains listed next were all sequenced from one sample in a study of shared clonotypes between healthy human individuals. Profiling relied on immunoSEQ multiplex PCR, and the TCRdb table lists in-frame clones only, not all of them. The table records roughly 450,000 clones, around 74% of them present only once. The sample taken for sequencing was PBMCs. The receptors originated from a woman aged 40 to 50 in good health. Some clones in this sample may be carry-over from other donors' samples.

This chain's CDR3 is CASSLAGEWQREVEQYF. The CDR3 bases are TGTGCCAGCAGCTTAGCGGGGGAGTGGCAGCGGGAGGTCGAGCAGTACTTC. This rearrangement joins TRBV7-8 to TRBJ2-7, with TRBD2 identical over 9 bases. The germline V gene has CDR1 SGHVS and CDR2 FQNEAQ. This CDR3 has 17 residues. The J segment lost 6 bases and the V segment lost 0 bases, leaving 12 bases of the junction unmatched.

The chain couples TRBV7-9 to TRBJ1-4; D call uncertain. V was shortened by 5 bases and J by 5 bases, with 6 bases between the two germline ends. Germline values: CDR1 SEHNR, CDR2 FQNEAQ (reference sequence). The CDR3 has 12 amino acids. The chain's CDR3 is CASSPLNEKLFF. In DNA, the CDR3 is TGTGCCAGCAGCCCGCTAAATGAAAAACTGTTTTTT. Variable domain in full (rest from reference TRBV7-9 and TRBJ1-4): DTGVSQNPRHKITKRGQNVTFRCDPISEHNRLYWYRQTLGQGPEFLTYFQNEAQLEKSRLLSDRFSAERPKGSFSTLEIQRTEQGDSAMYLCASSPLNEKLFFGSGTQLSVL.

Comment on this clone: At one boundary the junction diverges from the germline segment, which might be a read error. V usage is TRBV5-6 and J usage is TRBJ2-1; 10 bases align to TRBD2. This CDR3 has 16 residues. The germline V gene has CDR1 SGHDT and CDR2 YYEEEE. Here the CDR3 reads CVSSDRGTSALNEQFF. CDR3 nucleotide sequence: TGTGTCAGCAGCGACCGGGGGACTAGCGCTCTTAATGAGCAGTTCTTC. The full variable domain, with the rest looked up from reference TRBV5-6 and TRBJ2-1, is DAGVTQSPTHLIKTRGQQVTLRCSPKSGHDTVSWYQQALGQGPQFIFQYYEEEERQRGNFPDRFSGHQFPNYSSELNVNALLLGDSALYLCVSSDRGTSALNEQFFGPGTRLTVL.

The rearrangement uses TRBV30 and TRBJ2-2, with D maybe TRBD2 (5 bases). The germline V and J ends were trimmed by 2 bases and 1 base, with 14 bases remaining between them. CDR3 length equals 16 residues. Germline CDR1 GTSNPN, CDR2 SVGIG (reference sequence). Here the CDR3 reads CAWSLEWERNTGELFF. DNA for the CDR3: TGTGCCTGGAGTTTAGAGTGGGAGAGGAACACCGGGGAGCTGTTTTTT. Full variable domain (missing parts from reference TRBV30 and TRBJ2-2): SQTIHQWPATLVQPVGSPLSLECTVEGTSNPNLYWYRQAAGRGLQLLFYSVGIGQISSEVPQNLSASRPQDRQFILSSKKLLLSDSGFYLCAWSLEWERNTGELFFGEGSRLTVL.

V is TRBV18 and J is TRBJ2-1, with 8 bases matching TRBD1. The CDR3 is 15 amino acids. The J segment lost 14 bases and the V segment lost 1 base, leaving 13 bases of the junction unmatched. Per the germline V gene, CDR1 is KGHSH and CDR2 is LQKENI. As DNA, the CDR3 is TGTGCCAGCTCACCACAGGGACAGGTTGCTTCCCCTGAGTTCTTC. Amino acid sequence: CASSPQGQVASPEFF.

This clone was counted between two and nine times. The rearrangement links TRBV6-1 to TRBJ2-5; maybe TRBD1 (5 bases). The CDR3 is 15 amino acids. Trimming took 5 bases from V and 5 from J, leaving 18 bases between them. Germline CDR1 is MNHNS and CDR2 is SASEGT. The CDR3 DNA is TGTGCCAGCAGTCCCCAGGATCACAAGGGGGAGACCCAGTACTTC. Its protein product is CASSPQDHKGETQYF.

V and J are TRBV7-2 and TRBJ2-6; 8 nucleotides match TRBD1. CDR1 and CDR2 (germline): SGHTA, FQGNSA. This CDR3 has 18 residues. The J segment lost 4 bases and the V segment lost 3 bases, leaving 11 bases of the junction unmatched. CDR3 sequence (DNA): TGTGCCAGCAGCTTCGGCAGGGGGCGTGGGTCCGGGGCCAACGTCCTGACTTTC. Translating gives CASSFGRGRGSGANVLTF.

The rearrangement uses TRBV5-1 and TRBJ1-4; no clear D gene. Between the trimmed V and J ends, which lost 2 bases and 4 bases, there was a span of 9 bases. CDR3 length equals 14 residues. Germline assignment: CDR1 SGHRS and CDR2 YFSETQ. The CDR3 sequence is CASSFWDGNEKLFF. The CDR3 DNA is TGCGCCAGCAGCTTTTGGGATGGTAATGAAAAACTGTTTTTT. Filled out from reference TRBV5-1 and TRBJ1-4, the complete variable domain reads KAGVTQTPRYLIKTRGQQVTLSCSPISGHRSVSWYQQTPGQGLQFLFEYFSETQRNKGNFPGRFSGRQFSNSRSEMNVSTLELGDSALYLCASSFWDGNEKLFFGSGTQLSVL.

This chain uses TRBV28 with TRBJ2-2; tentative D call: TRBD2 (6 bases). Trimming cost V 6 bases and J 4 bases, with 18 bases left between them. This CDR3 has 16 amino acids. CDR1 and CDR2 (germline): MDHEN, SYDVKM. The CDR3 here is CASRIHRLESTGELFF. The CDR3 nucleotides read TGTGCCAGCAGAATACATAGACTAGAATCCACCGGGGAGCTGTTTTTT.

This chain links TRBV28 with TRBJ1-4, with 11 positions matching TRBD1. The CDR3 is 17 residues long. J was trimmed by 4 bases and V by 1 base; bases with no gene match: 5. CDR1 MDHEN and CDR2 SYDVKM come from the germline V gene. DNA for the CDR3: TGTGCCAGCAGTTTATTGGGACAGGGGGGACTTAATGAAAAACTGTTTTTT. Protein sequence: CASSLLGQGGLNEKLFF.